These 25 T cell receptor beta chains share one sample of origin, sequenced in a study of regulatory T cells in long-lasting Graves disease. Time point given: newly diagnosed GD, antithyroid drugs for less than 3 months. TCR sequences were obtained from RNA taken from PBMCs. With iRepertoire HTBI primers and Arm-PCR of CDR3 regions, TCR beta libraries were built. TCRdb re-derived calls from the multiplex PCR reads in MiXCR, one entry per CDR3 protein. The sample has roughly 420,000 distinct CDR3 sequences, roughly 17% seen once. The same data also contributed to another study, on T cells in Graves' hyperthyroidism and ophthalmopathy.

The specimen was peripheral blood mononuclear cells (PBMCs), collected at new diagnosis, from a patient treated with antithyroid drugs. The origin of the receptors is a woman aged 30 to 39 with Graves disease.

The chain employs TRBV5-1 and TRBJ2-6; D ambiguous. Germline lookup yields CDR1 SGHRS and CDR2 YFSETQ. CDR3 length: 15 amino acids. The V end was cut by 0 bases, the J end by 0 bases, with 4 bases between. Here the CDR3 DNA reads TGCGCCAGCAGCTTGGGGACCTCTGGGGCCAACGTCCTGACTTTC. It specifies CASSLGTSGANVLTF.

For the CDR3, the DNA is TGTGCCAGCAGCACCGGGGACAGTAAATCGAAGGAGCAGTTCTTC. Translating gives CASSTGDSKSKEQFF. This chain joins TRBV7-9 and TRBJ2-1, with 7 bases fitting TRBD1. The CDR3 extends over 15 amino acids. Germline CDR1 and CDR2: SEHNR and FQNEAQ (reference sequence). With V trimmed by 5 bases and J by 10 bases, 14 bases remained unmatched.

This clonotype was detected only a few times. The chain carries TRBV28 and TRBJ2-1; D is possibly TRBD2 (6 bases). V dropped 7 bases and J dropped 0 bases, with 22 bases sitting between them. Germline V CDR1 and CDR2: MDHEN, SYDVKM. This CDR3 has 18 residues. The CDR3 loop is CASTKPGTLGSSYNEQFF. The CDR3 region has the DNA TGTGCCAGCACCAAACCCGGGACTCTTGGGAGCTCCTACAATGAGCAGTTCTTC.

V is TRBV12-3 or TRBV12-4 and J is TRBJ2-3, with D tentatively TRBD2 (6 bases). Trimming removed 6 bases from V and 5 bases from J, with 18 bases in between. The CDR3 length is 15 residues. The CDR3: CASSRRRERVDTQYF. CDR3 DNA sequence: TGTGCCAGCAGCAGGCGACGGGAGAGGGTAGATACGCAGTATTTT.

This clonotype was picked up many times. CDR3: CSVRGGSEDEQFF. The CDR3 nucleotides are TGCAGTGTAAGGGGCGGGAGTGAGGATGAGCAGTTCTTC. The gene calls are TRBV20-1 and TRBJ2-1; 7 bases line up with TRBD2. V lost 7 bases to trimming and J lost 8 bases; unmatched junction nucleotides: 11. Per germline, CDR1 DFQATT and CDR2 SNEGSKA (reference sequence). The length of the CDR3 is 13 residues.

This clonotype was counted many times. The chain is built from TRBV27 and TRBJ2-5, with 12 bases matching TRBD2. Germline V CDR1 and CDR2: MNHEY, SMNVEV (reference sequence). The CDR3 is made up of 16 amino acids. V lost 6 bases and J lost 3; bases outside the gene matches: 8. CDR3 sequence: CASRHRTSGIEETQYF. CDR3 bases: TGTGCCAGCAGACATCGGACTAGCGGGATTGAAGAGACCCAGTACTTC.

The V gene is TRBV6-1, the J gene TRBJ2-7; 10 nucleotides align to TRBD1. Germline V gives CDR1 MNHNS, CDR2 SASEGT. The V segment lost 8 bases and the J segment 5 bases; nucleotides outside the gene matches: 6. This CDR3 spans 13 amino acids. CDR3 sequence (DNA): TGTGCCAGCGGGCGGACAGGGGGGCACGAGCAGTACTTC. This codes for CASGRTGGHEQYF.

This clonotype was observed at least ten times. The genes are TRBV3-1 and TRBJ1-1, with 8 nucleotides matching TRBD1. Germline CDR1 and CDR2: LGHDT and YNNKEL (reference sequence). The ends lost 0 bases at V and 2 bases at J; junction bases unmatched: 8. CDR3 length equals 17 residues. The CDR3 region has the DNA TGTGCCAGCAGCCAAGACCGGACAGGGACCCCTAACACTGAAGCTTTCTTT. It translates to CASSQDRTGTPNTEAFF.

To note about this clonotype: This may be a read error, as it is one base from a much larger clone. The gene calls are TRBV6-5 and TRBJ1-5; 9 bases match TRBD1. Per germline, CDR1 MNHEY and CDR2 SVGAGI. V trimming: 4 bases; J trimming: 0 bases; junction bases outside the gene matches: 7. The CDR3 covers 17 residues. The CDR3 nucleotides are TGTGCCAGCAGTTCCTCCGGGACAGGGCTTAGCAATCAGCCCCAGCATTTT. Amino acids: CASSSSGTGLSNQPQHF.

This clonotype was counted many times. The CDR3 protein is CASSLVGSEQFF. In DNA form, the CDR3 reads TGTGCCAGCAGCTTAGTAGGTAGTGAGCAGTTCTTC. The genes are TRBV7-9 and TRBJ2-1; D call uncertain. V lost 1 base and J lost 9, with 7 bases in between. This CDR3 is 12 amino acids long. CDR1 and CDR2 (germline): SEHNR, FQNEAQ (reference sequence).

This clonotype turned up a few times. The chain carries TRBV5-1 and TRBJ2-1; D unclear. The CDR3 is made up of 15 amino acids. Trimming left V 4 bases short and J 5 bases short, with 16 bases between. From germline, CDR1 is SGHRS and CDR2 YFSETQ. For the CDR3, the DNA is TGCGCCAGCAGCCCTCACTCAGATCCGCACAATGAGCAGTTCTTC. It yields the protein CASSPHSDPHNEQFF.

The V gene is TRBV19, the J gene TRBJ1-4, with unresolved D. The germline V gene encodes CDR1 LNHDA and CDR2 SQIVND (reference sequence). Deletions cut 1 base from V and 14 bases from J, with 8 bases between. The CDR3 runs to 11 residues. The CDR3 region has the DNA TGTGCCAGTAGTATAGGGGCCGTCCTGTTTTTT. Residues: CASSIGAVLFF.

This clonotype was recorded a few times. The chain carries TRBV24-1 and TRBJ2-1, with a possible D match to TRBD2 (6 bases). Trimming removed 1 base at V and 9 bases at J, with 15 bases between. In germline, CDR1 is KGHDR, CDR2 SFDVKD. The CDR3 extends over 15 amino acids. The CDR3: CATSDLRDLASEQFF. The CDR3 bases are TGTGCCACCAGTGATTTACGGGACTTAGCTAGTGAGCAGTTCTTC.

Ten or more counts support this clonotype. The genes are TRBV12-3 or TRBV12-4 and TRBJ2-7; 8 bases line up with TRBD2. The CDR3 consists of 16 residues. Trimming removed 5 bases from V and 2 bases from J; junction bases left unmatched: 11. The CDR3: CASSPRSGRGTYEQYF. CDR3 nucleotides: TGTGCCAGCAGTCCGCGGAGCGGGAGAGGGACCTACGAGCAGTACTTC.

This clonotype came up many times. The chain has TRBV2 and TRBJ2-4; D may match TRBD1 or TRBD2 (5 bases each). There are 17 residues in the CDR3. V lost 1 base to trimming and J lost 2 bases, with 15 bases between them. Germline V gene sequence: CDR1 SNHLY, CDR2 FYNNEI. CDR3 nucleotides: TGTGCCAGCAGTGAAGTCGTGGGACCTCCAACCAAAAACATTCAGTACTTC. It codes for CASSEVVGPPTKNIQYF.

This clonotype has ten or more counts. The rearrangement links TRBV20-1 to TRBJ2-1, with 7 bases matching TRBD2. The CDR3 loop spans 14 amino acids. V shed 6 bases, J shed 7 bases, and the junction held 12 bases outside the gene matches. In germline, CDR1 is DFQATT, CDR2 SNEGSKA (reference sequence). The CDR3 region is CSAPGAGATNEQFF. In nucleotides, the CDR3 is TGCAGTGCACCCGGCGCGGGAGCTACGAATGAGCAGTTCTTC.

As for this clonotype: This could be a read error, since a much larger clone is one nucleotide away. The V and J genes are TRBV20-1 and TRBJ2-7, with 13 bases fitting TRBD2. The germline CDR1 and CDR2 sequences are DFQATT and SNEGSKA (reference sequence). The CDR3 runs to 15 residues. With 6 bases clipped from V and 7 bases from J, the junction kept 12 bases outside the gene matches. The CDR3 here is CSATPGLAGINEQYF. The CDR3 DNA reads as TGCAGTGCCACTCCGGGACTAGCGGGAATCAATGAGCAGTACTTC.

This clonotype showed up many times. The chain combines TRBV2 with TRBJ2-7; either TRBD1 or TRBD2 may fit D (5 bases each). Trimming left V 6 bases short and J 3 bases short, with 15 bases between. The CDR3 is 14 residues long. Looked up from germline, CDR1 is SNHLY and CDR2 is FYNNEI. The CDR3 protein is CASRIRGDGYEQYF. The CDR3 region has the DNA TGTGCCAGCAGAATTAGGGGAGACGGCTACGAGCAGTACTTC.

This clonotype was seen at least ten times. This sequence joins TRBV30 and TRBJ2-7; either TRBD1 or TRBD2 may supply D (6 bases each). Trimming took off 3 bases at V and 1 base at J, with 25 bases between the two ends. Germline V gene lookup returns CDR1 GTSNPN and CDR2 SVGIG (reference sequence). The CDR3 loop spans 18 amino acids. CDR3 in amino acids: CAWRGGNVTFFRSYEQYF. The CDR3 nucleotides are TGTGCCTGGAGAGGGGGGAATGTGACTTTCTTCAGATCCTACGAGCAGTACTTC.

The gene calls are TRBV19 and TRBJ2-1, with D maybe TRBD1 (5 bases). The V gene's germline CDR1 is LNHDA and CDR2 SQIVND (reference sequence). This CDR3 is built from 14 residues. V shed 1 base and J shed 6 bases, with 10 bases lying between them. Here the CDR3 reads CASSIGGQSNEQFF. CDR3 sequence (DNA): TGTGCCAGTAGTATAGGGGGCCAGAGCAATGAGCAGTTCTTC.

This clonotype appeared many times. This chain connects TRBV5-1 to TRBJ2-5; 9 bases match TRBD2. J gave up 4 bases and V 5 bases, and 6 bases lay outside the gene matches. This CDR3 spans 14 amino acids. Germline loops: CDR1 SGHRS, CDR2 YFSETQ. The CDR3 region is CASSISGSAETQYF. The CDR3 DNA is TGCGCCAGCAGTATTAGCGGGAGTGCAGAGACCCAGTACTTC.

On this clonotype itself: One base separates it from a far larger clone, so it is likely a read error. CDR3: CASSRKSGGSSYNEQYF. CDR3 coding DNA: TGTGCCAGCAGCCGTAAATCAGGGGGTAGCTCCTACAATGAGCAGTACTTC. This chain connects TRBV3-1 to TRBJ2-7, with TRBD1 matching over 7 bases. The CDR3 is 17 residues long. The germline gives CDR1 LGHDT, CDR2 YNNKEL (reference sequence). The ends lost 4 bases at V and 7 bases at J; junction bases unmatched: 19.

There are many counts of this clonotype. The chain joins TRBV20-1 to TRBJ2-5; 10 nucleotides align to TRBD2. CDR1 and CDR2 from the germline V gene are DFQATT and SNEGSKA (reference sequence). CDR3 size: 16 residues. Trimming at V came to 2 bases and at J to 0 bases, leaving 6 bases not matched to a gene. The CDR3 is CSARPHSGGYQETQYF. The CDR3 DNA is TGCAGTGCTAGACCTCATAGCGGGGGGTACCAAGAGACCCAGTACTTC.

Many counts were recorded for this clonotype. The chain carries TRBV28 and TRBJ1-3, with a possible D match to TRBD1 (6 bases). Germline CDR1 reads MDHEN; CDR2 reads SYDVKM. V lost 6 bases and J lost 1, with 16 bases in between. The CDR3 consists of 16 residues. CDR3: CASSKGQTRSGNTIYF. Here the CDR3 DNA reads TGTGCCAGCAGCAAAGGACAGACCAGATCTGGAAACACCATATATTTT.

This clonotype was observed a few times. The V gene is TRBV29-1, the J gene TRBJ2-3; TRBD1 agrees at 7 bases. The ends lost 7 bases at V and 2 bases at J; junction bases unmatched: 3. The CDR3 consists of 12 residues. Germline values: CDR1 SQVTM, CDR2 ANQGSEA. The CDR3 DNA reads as TGCAGCGGACAGGGATACACAGATACGCAGTATTTT. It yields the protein CSGQGYTDTQYF.